This T cell receptor beta chain was recorded in a study of T-cell reconstitution after alpha-beta-depleted transplantation in children. Study observations and caveats: Reports say that about two months after transplant, the alpha-beta T cells came out of several hundred graft clones that had expanded. The origin of high day-60 TCRbeta diversity in some patients lay in surviving recipient T cells and thymic progenitors. Most T-cell counts and diversity one year after the transplant came from T cells that were newly produced.

CDR1 SSHAT and CDR2 FNYEAQ come from the germline V gene (reference sequence). This CDR3 is built from 15 residues. V was shortened by 1 base and J by 0 bases, with 8 bases between the two germline ends. On this clonotype itself: What it binds is unknown.

The authors prepared the TCRbeta library with unique molecular identifiers. TCRdb re-derived calls from the PCR reads in MiXCR, one entry per CDR3 protein. The data contain almost 500,000 distinct CDR3 sequences, 10% of them seen just once; the ten biggest clones take up around 2%. The genes are TRBV7-7 and TRBJ2-3, with no clear D. The sample was PBMCs, taken before TCRalphabeta/CD19-depleted stem cell transplant. This TCR was sampled from a child aged 2 to 10 with inherited bone marrow failure, due to receive a stem cell transplant. The CDR3 DNA follows: TGTGCCAGCAGCTTAGTGCACTCTAGCACAGATACGCAGTATTTT. Translated: CASSLVHSSTDTQYF.